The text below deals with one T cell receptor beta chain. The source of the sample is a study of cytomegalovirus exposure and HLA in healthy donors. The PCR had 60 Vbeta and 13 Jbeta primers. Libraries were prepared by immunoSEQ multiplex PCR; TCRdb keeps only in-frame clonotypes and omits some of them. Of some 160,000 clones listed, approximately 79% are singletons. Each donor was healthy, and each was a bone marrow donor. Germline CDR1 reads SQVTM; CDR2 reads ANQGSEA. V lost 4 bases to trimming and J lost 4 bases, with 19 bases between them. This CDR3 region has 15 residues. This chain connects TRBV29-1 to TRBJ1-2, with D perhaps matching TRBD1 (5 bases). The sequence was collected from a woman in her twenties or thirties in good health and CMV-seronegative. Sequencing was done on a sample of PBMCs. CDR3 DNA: TGCAGCGTTGTGGGGTTGGGGGGGTCGCGCTATGGCTACACCTTC. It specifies CSVVGLGGSRYGYTF.